This TCR beta chain was identified in a study of beta chain features in type 1 diabetes. The table lists this clone with a few counts. The investigators reverse transcribed all of the isolated RNA, so they sequenced expressed TCRB transcripts. Only in-frame clones appear in the TCRdb table, and some are missing; sequencing was by immunoSEQ multiplex PCR. The sample lists hundreds of thousands of clones, 15% to 18% occurring once. V was pared by 0 bases and J by 8 bases, with 5 bases of the junction left unmatched. The CDR3 runs 14 residues. Germline assignment: CDR1 SGHTA and CDR2 FQGNSA. The chain recombines TRBV7-2 with TRBJ1-2; 8 positions agree with TRBD1. This receptor was obtained from a man aged 18 to 30 in good health. Material: naive CD4+ T cells from blood. CDR3 residues: CASSLADRGRGYTF. CDR3 coding DNA: TGTGCCAGCAGCTTAGCCGACAGGGGTCGGGGCTACACCTTC. Using reference TRBV7-2 and TRBJ1-2 for the parts outside the CDR3, the full variable domain is GAGVSQSPSNKVTEKGKDVELRCDPISGHTALYWYRQSLGQGLEFLIYFQGNSAPDKSGLPSDRFSAERTGGSVSTLTIQRTQQEDSAVYLCASSLADRGRGYTFGSGTRLTVV.